The next 27 T cell receptor beta chains were all read from a single sample in a study of T cell changes during pregnancy in multiple sclerosis (dated by TCRdb to about 2019). Libraries were built with the immunoSEQ multiplex PCR assay. This immuneACCESS table, as held by TCRdb, lists in-frame sequences with V and J called but not all clones. Of the missing ones, under half trace to an unresolved V gene in checked studies; the others have no known cause. The sample table lists about 55,000 clones, 75% to 90% of them with a count of one. The ten largest clonotypes hold over 0.45% of the sample. Material: CD4+ T cells from peripheral blood mononuclear cells, obtained in the first trimester of pregnancy. These receptor sequences come from a female donor with multiple sclerosis, enrolled in a pregnancy study.

The CDR3 reads CASSPNAGDTQYF. The CDR3 nucleotides read TGTGCCAGCTCACCCAATGCAGGGGATACGCAGTATTTT. V is TRBV18 and J is TRBJ2-3; perhaps TRBD1 as D (5 bases). The germline V gene has CDR1 KGHSH and CDR2 LQKENI. V lost 3 bases and J 6 bases, leaving 10 bases between the germline ends. The CDR3 is 13 residues long.

This chain connects TRBV10-3 to TRBJ1-2; 7 nucleotides line up with TRBD1. Per germline, CDR1 ENHRY and CDR2 SYGVKD. Trimming removed 10 bases from V and 2 bases from J; junction bases left unmatched: 7. CDR3 length: 13 amino acids. The CDR3 protein is CATSGGRNYGYTF. The CDR3 nucleotides read TGTGCCACCTCAGGGGGGAGGAACTATGGCTACACCTTC.

The chain uses TRBV4-3 and TRBJ2-1, with 13 bases identical to TRBD2. Germline V gene data show CDR1 as LGHNA and CDR2 as YSLEER. With V trimmed by 1 base and J by 6 bases, 6 bases remained unmatched. This CDR3 spans 17 amino acids. The CDR3 DNA follows: TGCGCCAGCAGCCAAGGCCAACTAGCGGGGGGGCCCAATGAGCAGTTCTTC. Residues: CASSQGQLAGGPNEQFF.

V and J are TRBV6-5 and TRBJ2-2; no definite D call. CDR1 and CDR2 from the germline V gene are MNHEY and SVGAGI. The germline V and J ends were trimmed by 5 bases and 5 bases, with 6 bases remaining between them. The CDR3 has 12 residues. The chain's CDR3 is CASSPRTGELFF. The DNA for the CDR3 is TGTGCCAGCAGTCCTAGGACCGGGGAGCTGTTTTTT.

This chain links TRBV11-2 with TRBJ2-7; a weak D match, TRBD1 (6 bases). The CDR3 loop spans 19 amino acids. V gave up 2 bases and J gave up 4 bases, with 27 bases separating them. Per the germline V gene, CDR1 is SGHAT and CDR2 is FQNNGV. The CDR3: CASSLRVGMGAPSRYEQYF. As DNA, the CDR3 is TGTGCCAGCAGCTTAAGGGTGGGAATGGGGGCCCCCTCAAGATACGAGCAGTACTTC.

The chain has TRBV7-9 and TRBJ2-7; D is unclear. V gave up 5 bases and J gave up 4 bases, with 12 bases separating them. CDR1 and CDR2 from the germline V gene are SEHNR and FQNEAQ (reference sequence). The CDR3 extends over 13 amino acids. The CDR3 reads CASSPRKKYEQYF. CDR3 DNA sequence: TGTGCCAGCAGCCCTAGGAAAAAATACGAGCAGTACTTC.

This chain uses TRBV6-6 with TRBJ2-7; D is ambiguous. V was cut by 4 bases and J by 5 bases, with 18 bases left in between. Germline CDR1 is MNHNY and CDR2 is SVGAGI (reference sequence). CDR3 length equals 15 residues. As DNA, the CDR3 is TGTGCCAGCAGTTTAACCCGCAGAGACAAGCACGAGCAGTACTTC. It translates to CASSLTRRDKHEQYF.

The rearrangement uses TRBV19 and TRBJ1-1, with 9 bases aligning to TRBD1. The CDR3 spans 14 residues. V lost 7 bases to trimming and J lost 4 bases; unmatched junction nucleotides: 7. The germline CDR1 and CDR2 sequences are LNHDA and SQIVND (reference sequence). The DNA for the CDR3 is TGTGCCAGTACCCACAGGGGGCGCGTCACTGAAGCTTTCTTT. Translated, it gives CASTHRGRVTEAFF.

CDR3 sequence reads: CASSVSGTGELFF. The CDR3 coding sequence is TGTGCCAGCAGTGTGTCAGGGACCGGGGAGCTGTTTTTT. The chain joins TRBV6-1 to TRBJ2-2; a weak D match, TRBD1 (5 bases). The CDR3 spans 13 residues. Germline CDR1 reads MNHNS; CDR2 reads SASEGT. V lost 4 bases, J lost 5 bases, and 8 bases lay in between.

This chain uses TRBV18 with TRBJ2-7, with D unresolved. The germline V gene encodes CDR1 KGHSH and CDR2 LQKENI. Trimming removed 3 bases from V and 2 bases from J, with 14 bases in between. CDR3 length: 15 amino acids. The CDR3 nucleotides read TGTGCCAGCTCACCTCTCCTACAGAAGACCTACGAGCAGTACTTC. This codes for CASSPLLQKTYEQYF.

The V call is TRBV18, the J call TRBJ2-3; D remains ambiguous. CDR3 length: 14 amino acids. From germline, CDR1 is KGHSH and CDR2 LQKENI. Trimming removed 5 bases at V and 3 bases at J, with 12 bases between. The CDR3 DNA reads TGTGCCAGCTCAGCCCACGGGTCAACAGATACGCAGTATTTT. It yields the protein CASSAHGSTDTQYF.

Details on this clone: Other DNA sequences within the sample encode an identical CDR3. This chain connects TRBV27 to TRBJ2-7; TRBD1 aligns across 10 bases. This CDR3 has 16 residues. Germline CDR1 reads MNHEY; CDR2 reads SMNVEV (reference sequence). J lost 5 bases, V lost 5 bases, and 12 bases had no gene match. The CDR3 DNA is TGTGCCAGCAGTACCCCCTTCCGGGACAGGGGCCACGAGCAGTACTTC. It specifies CASSTPFRDRGHEQYF.

The V call is TRBV2, the J call TRBJ1-3; a weak D match, TRBD1 (6 bases). Trimming stripped 2 bases from V and 4 bases from J, with 12 bases between. Per germline, CDR1 SNHLY and CDR2 FYNNEI. CDR3 length: 15 amino acids. The CDR3 DNA sequence: TGTGCCAGCAGTGAAATGGGGGCTGGCGGAAACACCATATATTTT. Translating gives CASSEMGAGGNTIYF.

The J gene is TRBJ1-1, the V gene TRBV7-2, with 7 bases that match TRBD1. CDR1 and CDR2 from the germline V gene are SGHTA and FQGNSA. V dropped 6 bases and J dropped 6; count of bases not matched to a gene: 25. The CDR3 length is 19 residues. In DNA, the CDR3 is TGTGCCAGCAGGGGTAGGGGGCCTTTTTCAGTCAGGGAATTCGCTGAAGCTTTCTTT. Translation: CASRGRGPFSVREFAEAFF.

This rearrangement joins TRBV10-3 to TRBJ1-2; perhaps TRBD1 as D (6 bases). The V end was cut by 4 bases, the J end by 2 bases, with 11 bases between. Germline-derived CDR1 and CDR2 are ENHRY and SYGVKD. There are 14 residues in the CDR3. DNA for the CDR3: TGTGCCATCAGTGCGGCAGGGGAAAACTATGGCTACACCTTC. This sequence encodes CAISAAGENYGYTF.

Here the CDR3 reads CASSLGSGAGNEQFF. CDR3 nucleotides: TGTGCCAGCAGCTTGGGGTCGGGAGCGGGCAATGAGCAGTTCTTC. The chain combines TRBV5-4 with TRBJ2-1; a weak D match, TRBD2 (6 bases). This CDR3 is built from 15 residues. Germline assignment: CDR1 SGHNT and CDR2 YYREEE (reference sequence). The V and J ends lost 0 bases and 6 bases respectively, with 13 bases between them.

The V and J genes are TRBV28 and TRBJ1-2; no clear D. Germline V gene data show CDR1 as MDHEN and CDR2 as SYDVKM. The CDR3 length is 14 residues. Between the trimmed V and J ends, which lost 6 bases and 4 bases, there was a span of 15 bases. The CDR3 spells CASRTRGETYGYTF. In DNA, the CDR3 is TGTGCCAGCAGAACGCGTGGGGAGACCTATGGCTACACCTTC.

This clone came up a few times. J is TRBJ1-5 and V is TRBV27; 7 nucleotides line up with TRBD1. Looked up from germline, CDR1 is MNHEY and CDR2 is SMNVEV (reference sequence). V lost 6 bases and J lost 2; bases outside the gene matches: 10. The CDR3 runs to 16 residues. For the CDR3, the DNA is TGTGCCAGCAGGGAAATCTCAGGGGGACGCAATCAGCCCCAGCATTTT. Encoded protein: CASREISGGRNQPQHF.

The chain recombines TRBV5-1 with TRBJ2-1; 10 bases align to TRBD2. CDR1 is SGHRS and CDR2 is YFSETQ in the germline V gene. The CDR3 has 15 amino acids. The J segment lost 6 bases and the V segment lost 0 bases, leaving 3 bases of the junction unmatched. The CDR3 nucleotides read TGCGCCAGCAGCTTGGGGCTAGCGGGGGCCAATGAGCAGTTCTTC. As protein: CASSLGLAGANEQFF.

V is TRBV6-4 and J is TRBJ1-2; 8 positions match TRBD1. This CDR3 has 15 residues. V lost 0 bases, J lost 7 bases, and 7 bases stayed unmatched. Germline V gene data show CDR1 as MRHNA and CDR2 as SNTAGT. The CDR3 region has the DNA TGTGCCAGCAGTGACTCGGGCAGGGGGCATCGTGGCTACACCTTC. Protein sequence: CASSDSGRGHRGYTF.

The genes are TRBV7-8 and TRBJ2-3; 13 bases line up with TRBD2. Per germline, CDR1 SGHVS and CDR2 FQNEAQ. The CDR3 has 18 residues. V dropped 2 bases and J dropped 0; count of bases not matched to a gene: 5. As DNA, the CDR3 is TGTGCCAGCAGCTTACGACTAGCGGGAGGTTCTAGCACAGATACGCAGTATTTT. As protein: CASSLRLAGGSSTDTQYF.

This chain links TRBV5-8 with TRBJ2-3, with 9 nucleotides matching TRBD2. Unmatched junction bases numbered 10, after V lost 4 bases and J lost 4 bases. The V gene's germline CDR1 is SGHTS and CDR2 YDEGEE. The CDR3 has 16 residues. The DNA for the CDR3 is TGTGCCAGCAGCCAACTTAGCGGGAGTTCGTCAGATACGCAGTATTTT. It is translated as CASSQLSGSSSDTQYF.

V is TRBV2 and J is TRBJ2-7; 10 bases align to TRBD2. CDR3 length: 18 residues. Germline V CDR1 and CDR2: SNHLY, FYNNEI. V was pared by 6 bases and J by 2 bases, with 16 bases of the junction left unmatched. The DNA of the CDR3 is TGTGCCAGCAGGGGTACCGGGACTAGCGCGACTTCGACCTACGAGCAGTACTTC. Translating gives CASRGTGTSATSTYEQYF.

This rearrangement joins TRBV7-2 to TRBJ1-5; D remains unclear. The germline CDR1 and CDR2 sequences are SGHTA and FQGNSA. Trimming pared 1 base from V and 7 bases from J, leaving 8 bases between. This CDR3 is 13 amino acids long. This CDR3 is CASSLGALQPQHF. CDR3 nucleotide sequence: TGTGCCAGCAGCTTAGGGGCTTTACAGCCCCAGCATTTT.

The rearrangement joins TRBV9 to TRBJ1-2; TRBD1 agrees at 7 bases. Germline assignment: CDR1 SGDLS and CDR2 YYNGEE. The CDR3 is made up of 15 amino acids. V lost 4 bases, J lost 5 bases, and 11 bases stayed unmatched. This CDR3 is CASSPGGGRNYGYTF. The CDR3 nucleotides are TGTGCCAGCAGCCCAGGGGGTGGCCGTAATTATGGCTACACCTTC.

This chain links TRBV2 with TRBJ2-3; D possibly corresponds to TRBD2 (5 bases). Germline V CDR1 and CDR2: SNHLY, FYNNEI. The CDR3 runs to 16 residues. The V and J ends lost 4 bases and 0 bases respectively, with 14 bases between them. The CDR3 sequence: CASSVGGPQSTDTQYF. The CDR3 nucleotides read TGTGCCAGCAGTGTCGGAGGTCCTCAGAGCACAGATACGCAGTATTTT.

The V gene is TRBV25-1, the J gene TRBJ2-3; no firm D call. This CDR3 region has 12 residues. Germline V gene sequence: CDR1 MGHDK, CDR2 SYGVNS. V lost 7 bases and J 1 base, leaving 6 bases between the germline ends. CDR3 in amino acids: CASNAGTDTQYF. The DNA for the CDR3 is TGTGCCAGCAATGCAGGCACAGATACGCAGTATTTT.